The clone carrying this T cell receptor beta chain was recorded at least ten times. Its antigen is still unknown. These data originate in a study of CD8+CD57+ T cells in acquired aplastic anemia. General study findings and limits: Patients and controls had CD8+ Simpson's diversity values that were not significantly distinct.

CDR1 and CDR2 (germline): MNHEY, SVGAGI. V was pared by 0 bases and J by 4 bases, with 3 bases of the junction left unmatched. There are 15 residues in the CDR3. Both TCR beta VDJ combination and CDR3 sequence profiling were carried out. Genomic DNA was the template for this profiling. TCRdb fed the reads into MiXCR, producing one record per CDR3 protein. The sample has about 160,000 distinct CDR3 sequences; 35% to 55% are singletons. Sequencing was carried out using sorted CD4+, CD8+, or CD8+CD57+ T cells (not recorded which) from PBMCs. The source of this sequence is a human donor in good health. The V and J genes are TRBV6-5 and TRBJ1-2; TRBD1 aligns across 9 bases. The CDR3 spells CASSYSDRGIYGYTF. DNA of the CDR3: TGTGCCAGCAGTTACTCGGACAGGGGAATCTATGGCTACACCTTC.